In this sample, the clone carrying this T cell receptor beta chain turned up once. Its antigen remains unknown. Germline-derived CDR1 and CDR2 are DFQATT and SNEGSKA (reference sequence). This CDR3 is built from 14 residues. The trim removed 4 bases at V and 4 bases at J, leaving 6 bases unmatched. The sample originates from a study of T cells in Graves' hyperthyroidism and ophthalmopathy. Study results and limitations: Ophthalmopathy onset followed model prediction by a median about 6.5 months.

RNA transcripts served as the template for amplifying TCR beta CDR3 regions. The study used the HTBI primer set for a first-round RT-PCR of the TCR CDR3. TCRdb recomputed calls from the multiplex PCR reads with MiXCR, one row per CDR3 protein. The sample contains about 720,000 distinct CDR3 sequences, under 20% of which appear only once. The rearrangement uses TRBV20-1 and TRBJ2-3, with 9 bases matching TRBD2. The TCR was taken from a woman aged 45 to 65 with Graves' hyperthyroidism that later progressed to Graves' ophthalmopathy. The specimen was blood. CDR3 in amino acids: CSAKASGDADTQYF. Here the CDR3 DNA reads TGCAGTGCTAAGGCTAGCGGGGACGCAGATACGCAGTATTTT.